The clone carrying this TCR beta chain was seen just once. Its antigen is still unknown. The data belong to a study of cytomegalovirus exposure and HLA in healthy donors. Notes on the study in general: It was reported that the classifier diagnosed cytomegalovirus status with high specificity and sensitivity in both the original and validation cohorts. Earlier analysis found most TCR beta V segments productive about 87% or about 30% of the time. Later genetic work tied a missense DCLRE1C variant to beta-chain V and J trimming. Within the data, a cluster of highly shared sequence variants was likely a sequencing artifact.

This CDR3 is 17 amino acids long. CDR1 is MGHRA, CDR2 YSYEKL, per germline. The V gene lost 0 bases and the J gene lost 2 bases, with 16 bases spanning the gap. The PCR was carried out with 60 Vbeta primers and 13 Jbeta primers. This table comes from immunoSEQ multiplex PCR, and its TCRdb copy is limited to in-frame clones, with some not included. The sample consists of 150,000 or so clones, 78% of them appearing once. The chain recombines TRBV4-1 with TRBJ2-5, with D possibly being TRBD2 (6 bases). The sequencing input was PBMCs. The receptor was isolated from a woman aged 45-60 years in good health and CMV-seropositive. In nucleotides, the CDR3 is TGCGCCAGCAGCCAAGATCGGGGGACCGGGGGTCAAGAGACCCAGTACTTC. Translating gives CASSQDRGTGGQETQYF.